This T cell receptor beta chain was profiled in a study of blood T cells in healthy people across ages. Study conclusions and caveats: More naive CD4+ cells and higher diversity were found in long-lived than in aged donors. Unsorted PBMCs blocked a conclusive comparison of naive and antigen-experienced cells.

PCR was performed a second time for about 7 to 11 cycles using a sample-barcoded 5' primer and a J-beta primer mix. TCRdb analysed the 5' RACE reads with MiXCR anew, one entry per CDR3 protein. The data hold roughly 830,000 distinct CDR3 sequences, with around two thirds observed a single time. Germline loops: CDR1 SGHTS, CDR2 YDEGEE. This CDR3 contains 13 residues. The V end was cut by 6 bases, the J end by 4 bases, with 10 bases between. Total RNA, at least 6 micrograms per sample, came from PBMCs. Turning to this clonotype: As yet, its antigen is unknown.

The rearrangement uses TRBV5-8 and TRBJ1-4; D is ambiguous. Sample: blood. This TCR was recovered from a man aged 30 to 45 in good health. This CDR3 is CASILRGNEKLFF. The CDR3 DNA sequence: TGTGCCAGCATACTGCGGGGTAATGAAAAACTGTTTTTT.